The subject of this entry is one TCR beta chain. This sample is drawn from a study of blood T cell repertoires in COVID-19. For the study at large: T cells, B-cell-depleted T cells, or PBMCs provided the cDNA or gDNA that served as material.

Germline-derived CDR1 and CDR2 are SGHTS and YDEGEE. J lost 4 bases, V lost 4 bases, and 8 bases had no gene match. The CDR3 extends over 15 amino acids. Measured with immunoSEQ multiplex PCR; TCRdb has only the in-frame clones, and not every one. The sample holds 300,000 or so clones, about 87% seen once. The receptor's source is a woman aged 40-49 years who had recovered from COVID-19. The chain carries TRBV5-8 and TRBJ1-1; 9 nucleotides line up with TRBD1. Specimen: peripheral blood. The CDR3, as DNA: TGTGCCAGCAGCCGAGGGGACAGGGTGGGCACTGAAGCTTTCTTT. Translating it yields CASSRGDRVGTEAFF.